The 32 T cell receptor beta chains given below trace back to one sample, sequenced in a study of T-cell reconstitution after alpha-beta-depleted transplantation in children. As it was prepared, the TCRbeta library received unique molecular identifiers. TCRdb re-called the PCR reads with MiXCR, one entry per CDR3 protein. The sample yields approximately 150,000 distinct CDR3 sequences, around 8.5% seen once. The specimen comprised PBMCs, mostly from graft donor cells, sampled 180 days after TCRalphabeta/CD19-depleted stem cell transplant. The receptors here all came from a female patient between 2 and 15 years old who had a stem cell transplant for congenital amegakaryocytic thrombocytopenia, so the T cells may come from the graft donor.

This clonotype was observed many times. The V call is TRBV7-9, the J call TRBJ1-5; no definite D call. The CDR3 contains 17 residues. CDR1 SEHNR and CDR2 FQNEAQ come from the germline V gene (reference sequence). V was cut by 5 bases and J by 0 bases, with 17 bases left in between. CDR3 sequence reads: CASSLFRRPDSNQPQHF. The CDR3 DNA reads TGTGCCAGCAGCCTCTTTAGGCGGCCGGATAGCAATCAGCCCCAGCATTTT.

To note about this clonotype: One end of the junction fails to match germline, which may point to a read error. The chain combines TRBV5-6 with TRBJ2-5; 9 bases align to TRBD1. This CDR3 has 15 residues. Germline V gene sequence: CDR1 SGHDT, CDR2 YYEEEE. Here the CDR3 reads CASSADRGSEEIQYF. For the CDR3, the DNA is TGTGCCAGCAGCGCAGACAGGGGGTCGGAAGAGATCCAGTACTTC.

This clonotype was observed many times. J is TRBJ1-5 and V is TRBV5-8; D is ambiguous. CDR3 length equals 13 residues. Trimming stripped 0 bases from V and 1 base from J, with 2 bases between. The germline gives CDR1 SGHTS, CDR2 YDEGEE. CDR3: CASSLGSNQPQHF. The CDR3 nucleotides read TGTGCCAGCAGCTTGGGAAGCAATCAGCCCCAGCATTTT.

In this sample, this clonotype turned up many times. V is TRBV12-3 or TRBV12-4 and J is TRBJ2-1, with TRBD1 matching over 12 bases. Germline trimming cut 1 base from V and 10 bases from J; bases unmatched to any gene: 8. CDR3 length: 16 amino acids. The CDR3 nucleotides read TGTGCCAGCAGTTTAGACCCCGGGACAGGGGGCGACGAGCAGTTCTTC. This gives the protein CASSLDPGTGGDEQFF.

There are many counts of this clonotype. The chain joins TRBV14 to TRBJ2-3; D not certain. CDR1 is SGHDN and CDR2 is FVKESK in the germline V gene. This CDR3 has 13 residues. V shed 0 bases and J shed 6 bases, with 7 bases lying between them. CDR3 region: CASSQELGDTQYF. DNA of the CDR3: TGTGCCAGCAGCCAAGAATTGGGGGATACGCAGTATTTT.

This clonotype was observed many times. DNA for the CDR3: TGCAGTGCTAGAGATCTTCCAGTCTCCTACGAGCAGTACTTC. It yields the protein CSARDLPVSYEQYF. The V gene is TRBV20-1, the J gene TRBJ2-7; D gene ambiguous. With 0 bases removed from V and 0 bases from J, the gap between germline ends came to 9 bases. The CDR3 length is 14 residues. Germline loops: CDR1 DFQATT, CDR2 SNEGSKA (reference sequence).

On this clonotype: It is likely a read error, because the conserved phenylalanine at the end of the CDR3 is missing. This chain connects TRBV7-2 to TRBJ2-1; D is perhaps TRBD2 (6 bases). The CDR3 contains 13 residues. V lost 4 bases, J lost 8 bases, and 12 bases lay in between. In germline, CDR1 is SGHTA, CDR2 FQGNSA. The CDR3 nucleotides are TGTGCCAGCAGCTCCCGACTAGTCCATGAGCAGTTCTTA. It yields the protein CASSSRLVHEQFL.

This chain links TRBV21-1 with TRBJ2-1. TRBV21-1 is annotated as a pseudogene. There are 12 residues in the CDR3. The DNA of the CDR3 is TGTGCCAGCAGCAAAGGTAACAATGAGCAGTTCTTC. This codes for CASSKGNNEQFF.

This clonotype was found many times. The V call is TRBV27, the J call TRBJ2-1, with TRBD1 matching over 8 bases. Unmatched junction bases numbered 11, after V lost 5 bases and J lost 8 bases. This CDR3 region has 15 residues. CDR1 and CDR2 (germline): MNHEY, SMNVEV (reference sequence). CDR3 region: CASSPYGQGRDEQFF. Written as DNA, the CDR3 is TGTGCCAGCAGTCCATACGGACAGGGAAGGGATGAGCAGTTCTTC.

This clonotype came up many times. The chain links TRBV5-1 to TRBJ2-5; the D gene is possibly TRBD1 (6 bases). The CDR3 is 14 amino acids. The V gene lost 5 bases and the J gene lost 2 bases, with 13 bases spanning the gap. Germline lookup yields CDR1 SGHRS and CDR2 YFSETQ. CDR3 bases: TGCGCCAGCAGAGTAACAGGGCTACAAGAGACCCAGTACTTC. Residues: CASRVTGLQETQYF.

This clonotype was detected ten times or more. The chain combines TRBV5-1 with TRBJ1-1; D is unclear. V dropped 4 bases and J dropped 1 base, with 8 bases sitting between them. CDR3 length equals 13 residues. CDR1 is SGHRS, CDR2 YFSETQ, per germline. The chain's CDR3 is CASSAGTNTEAFF. CDR3 nucleotides: TGCGCCAGCAGCGCGGGTACGAACACTGAAGCTTTCTTT. Together with reference TRBV5-1 and TRBJ1-1, the CDR3 gives the full variable domain: KAGVTQTPRYLIKTRGQQVTLSCSPISGHRSVSWYQQTPGQGLQFLFEYFSETQRNKGNFPGRFSGRQFSNSRSEMNVSTLELGDSALYLCASSAGTNTEAFFGQGTRLTVV.

The chain has TRBV2 and TRBJ2-5, with TRBD2 identical over 11 bases. Germline CDR1 and CDR2: SNHLY and FYNNEI. V lost 6 bases and J lost 4; bases outside the gene matches: 13. This CDR3 has 17 amino acids. The CDR3 DNA reads as TGTGCCAGCAGCACCCTTTTGGGACTAGCGGAGCCAGAGACCCAGTACTTC. This sequence encodes CASSTLLGLAEPETQYF.

J is TRBJ2-2 and V is TRBV28; D gene uncertain. The CDR3 has 13 residues. Trimming removed 2 bases from V and 6 bases from J, with 7 bases in between. Germline V gene lookup returns CDR1 MDHEN and CDR2 SYDVKM. The DNA for the CDR3 is TGTGCCAGCAGTTTAGGGAAACCCGGGGAGCTGTTTTTT. Translated, it gives CASSLGKPGELFF. The whole variable domain, filled in from reference TRBV28 and TRBJ2-2, reads DVKVTQSSRYLVKRTGEKVFLECVQDMDHENMFWYRQDPGLGLRLIYFSYDVKMKEKGDIPEGYSVSREKKERFSLILESASTNQTSMYLCASSLGKPGELFFGEGSRLTVL.

The genes are TRBV3-1 and TRBJ1-2, with D unclear. With 1 base removed from V and 6 bases from J, the gap between germline ends came to 12 bases. The CDR3 is 14 amino acids. CDR1 LGHDT and CDR2 YNNKEL come from the germline V gene (reference sequence). CDR3: CASSQVGWGDGYTF. The CDR3 region has the DNA TGTGCCAGCAGCCAAGTGGGGTGGGGAGATGGCTACACCTTC. Looking up the rest from reference TRBV3-1 and TRBJ1-2 gives the full variable domain: DTAVSQTPKYLVTQMGNDKSIKCEQNLGHDTMYWYKQDSKKFLKIMFSYNNKELIINETVPNRFSPKSPDKAHLNLHINSLELGDSAVYFCASSQVGWGDGYTFGSGTRLTVV.

This clonotype was counted ten times or more. The rearrangement links TRBV20-1 to TRBJ2-5; 14 bases map to TRBD2. Germline V gene sequence: CDR1 DFQATT, CDR2 SNEGSKA (reference sequence). V shed 4 bases and J 8 bases; nucleotides not matched to a gene: 9. This CDR3 is built from 15 residues. CDR3 protein: CSAINRGLAGGTQYF. The CDR3 nucleotides are TGCAGTGCTATAAACCGCGGACTAGCGGGAGGAACCCAGTACTTC.

The chain has TRBV2 and TRBJ2-7; D remains ambiguous. Trimming pared 3 bases from V and 0 bases from J, leaving 6 bases between. From germline, CDR1 is SNHLY and CDR2 FYNNEI. CDR3 length equals 13 residues. The CDR3: CASSDVLSYEQYF. The CDR3 bases are TGTGCCAGCAGTGACGTCCTCTCCTACGAGCAGTACTTC. The whole variable domain, filled in from reference TRBV2 and TRBJ2-7, reads EPEVTQTPSHQVTQMGQEVILRCVPISNHLYFYWYRQILGQKVEFLVSFYNNEISEKSEIFDDQFSVERPDGSNFTLKIRSTKLEDSAMYFCASSDVLSYEQYFGPGTRLTVT.

This clonotype was seen ten or more times. V and J are TRBV7-9 and TRBJ1-3, with 7 bases fitting TRBD1. With V trimmed by 2 bases and J by 4 bases, 2 bases remained unmatched. Germline values: CDR1 SEHNR, CDR2 FQNEAQ (reference sequence). The CDR3 has 14 amino acids. The CDR3 is CASSLRTGGNTIYF. In DNA, the CDR3 is TGTGCCAGCAGCTTACGGACAGGAGGAAACACCATATATTTT. The whole variable domain, filled in from reference TRBV7-9 and TRBJ1-3, reads DTGVSQNPRHKITKRGQNVTFRCDPISEHNRLYWYRQTLGQGPEFLTYFQNEAQLEKSRLLSDRFSAERPKGSFSTLEIQRTEQGDSAMYLCASSLRTGGNTIYFGEGSWLTVV.

This clonotype was recorded many times. V usage is TRBV7-9 and J usage is TRBJ2-3; D gene unclear. CDR3 size: 13 residues. V lost 3 bases, J lost 4 bases, and 8 bases lay in between. Germline-derived CDR1 and CDR2 are SEHNR and FQNEAQ (reference sequence). CDR3 nucleotides: TGTGCCAGCAGCTTGGGGAACGCAGATACGCAGTATTTT. Encoded protein: CASSLGNADTQYF. Full variable domain (missing parts from reference TRBV7-9 and TRBJ2-3): DTGVSQNPRHKITKRGQNVTFRCDPISEHNRLYWYRQTLGQGPEFLTYFQNEAQLEKSRLLSDRFSAERPKGSFSTLEIQRTEQGDSAMYLCASSLGNADTQYFGPGTRLTVL.

This clonotype was recorded many times. This chain links TRBV7-6 with TRBJ2-2; D gene ambiguous. This CDR3 comprises 17 residues. The V end lost 2 bases, the J end lost 6 bases, and 19 bases lay between the germline ends. CDR1 and CDR2 from the germline V gene are SGHVS and FNYEAQ. CDR3 region: CASSLSVGLPRPGELFF. CDR3 sequence (DNA): TGTGCCAGCAGCTTAAGCGTTGGGCTACCCAGGCCCGGGGAGCTGTTTTTT.

This clonotype has a handful of counts. The chain couples TRBV7-2 to TRBJ2-1, with 9 nucleotides matching TRBD2. This CDR3 contains 16 residues. CDR1 and CDR2 (germline): SGHTA, FQGNSA. The junction had 18 bases not matched to a gene; V was cut back by 8 bases and J by 10 bases. The CDR3 sequence is CASQNLGRGGLGEQFF. CDR3 coding DNA: TGTGCCAGCCAAAACCTGGGGCGGGGGGGCCTAGGGGAGCAGTTCTTC.

This clonotype was observed a handful of times. The chain links TRBV29-1 to TRBJ2-5; D gene ambiguous. This CDR3 is built from 11 residues. Germline loops: CDR1 SQVTM, CDR2 ANQGSEA. Trimming left V 6 bases short and J 5 bases short, with 10 bases between. Here the CDR3 DNA reads TGCAGCGTCCGCAGGCAGGAGACCCAGTACTTC. It specifies CSVRRQETQYF.

At least ten counts were recorded for this clonotype. This chain uses TRBV29-1 with TRBJ2-7; 9 bases fit TRBD2. V gave up 7 bases and J gave up 4 bases; unmatched junction bases: 8. This CDR3 is 13 amino acids long. Germline V gene sequence: CDR1 SQVTM, CDR2 ANQGSEA. The CDR3 DNA reads TGCAGCGCCAGAGCTAGCGGGGATTACGAGCAGTACTTC. This codes for CSARASGDYEQYF.

The rearrangement uses TRBV12-3 or TRBV12-4 and TRBJ2-3; unclear D gene. V was clipped by 3 bases and J by 1 base, with 8 bases between them. CDR3 length: 14 residues. CDR3: CASSFGPRTDTQYF. CDR3 bases: TGTGCCAGCAGTTTTGGTCCGCGCACAGATACGCAGTATTTT.

This chain uses TRBV7-9 with TRBJ1-1, with a weak D call TRBD1 (6 bases). The CDR3 length is 13 residues. Germline CDR1 SEHNR, CDR2 FQNEAQ (reference sequence). Trimming removed 3 bases from V and 3 bases from J, with 8 bases in between. The CDR3 loop is CASSFEGDTEAFF. The CDR3 nucleotides read TGTGCCAGCAGCTTTGAGGGGGACACTGAAGCTTTCTTT.

This clonotype has a count of ten or more. V usage is TRBV25-1 and J usage is TRBJ2-5; D not certain. Trimming stripped 3 bases from V and 1 base from J, with 9 bases between. The CDR3 has 14 residues. Germline V gene sequence: CDR1 MGHDK, CDR2 SYGVNS. The CDR3 sequence: CASSDLTLQETQYF. The CDR3 coding sequence is TGTGCCAGCAGTGATCTGACGCTCCAAGAGACCCAGTACTTC.

This clonotype was found many times. This rearrangement joins TRBV12-3 or TRBV12-4 to TRBJ2-5; 8 nucleotides match TRBD2. CDR3 length: 15 residues. Trimming took 6 bases from V and 2 from J; bases not matched to a gene: 8. In DNA, the CDR3 is TGTGCCAGCAGCCTTAGGGGCGGGAGGCAAGAGACCCAGTACTTC. Translated: CASSLRGGRQETQYF.

This clonotype was seen repeatedly, ten times or more. This chain joins TRBV13 and TRBJ2-7; D may be TRBD1 or TRBD2 (7 bases each). CDR1 PRHDT and CDR2 FYEKMQ come from the germline V gene (reference sequence). The V and J ends lost 2 bases and 2 bases respectively, with 13 bases between them. The CDR3 runs to 15 residues. As DNA, the CDR3 is TGTGCCAGCAGCTTATCACCAGGGGGGGCCTACGAGCAGTACTTC. Translated, it gives CASSLSPGGAYEQYF.

This clonotype was found a few times. This chain uses TRBV20-1 with TRBJ1-4; no reliable D call. CDR3 length: 13 residues. The V gene's germline CDR1 is DFQATT and CDR2 SNEGSKA (reference sequence). Trimming removed 1 base from V and 8 bases from J, with 11 bases in between. CDR3 DNA: TGCAGTGCTAGAGCGGCTACAGACGAAAAACTGTTTTTT. Amino acid sequence: CSARAATDEKLFF.

This clonotype was seen ten or more times. The V and J genes are TRBV20-1 and TRBJ2-1; 9 bases fit TRBD1. V dropped 5 bases and J dropped 9; count of bases not matched to a gene: 14. Germline-derived CDR1 and CDR2 are DFQATT and SNEGSKA (reference sequence). The CDR3 spans 15 residues. The CDR3 sequence is CSAPHPGQGWGEQFF. The CDR3, as DNA: TGCAGTGCTCCCCACCCGGGACAGGGATGGGGTGAGCAGTTCTTC.

The V call is TRBV7-3, the J call TRBJ2-6; no firm D call. Trimming removed 1 base from V and 2 bases from J, with 3 bases in between. Germline V CDR1 and CDR2: SGHTA, FQGTGA. The CDR3 length is 14 residues. This CDR3 is CASSLRAGANVLTF. The DNA of the CDR3 is TGTGCCAGCAGCTTAAGGGCTGGGGCCAACGTCCTGACTTTC.

The rearrangement joins TRBV20-1 to TRBJ2-7; 9 bases align to TRBD2. This CDR3 comprises 14 residues. Germline lookup yields CDR1 DFQATT and CDR2 SNEGSKA (reference sequence). J was trimmed by 0 bases and V by 1 base; bases with no gene match: 1. CDR3 bases: TGCAGTGCTAGAGGCGGGGGGGCCTCCTACGAGCAGTACTTC. Translation gives CSARGGGASYEQYF.

This clonotype appeared many times. CDR3 DNA sequence: TGCAGCGTTCACGGGACCCCGAATGGCGGTGAGCAGTTCTTC. It specifies CSVHGTPNGGEQFF. This rearrangement joins TRBV29-1 to TRBJ2-1; D is perhaps TRBD1 or TRBD2 (5 bases each). The CDR3 has 14 residues. Looked up from germline, CDR1 is SQVTM and CDR2 is ANQGSEA. V shed 5 bases and J shed 9 bases, with 20 bases lying between them.